The sample holds many counts of the clone carrying this T cell receptor beta chain. Its antigen remains unknown. Genomic DNA, the template, was used for profiling of the TCR beta VDJ and CDR3. TCRdb passed the reads through MiXCR, listing each CDR3 protein once. The repertoire includes more than 250,000 distinct CDR3 sequences, around three fifths of them detected once, and 7% to 9% sits in the top ten. The sample comes from a study of CD8+CD57+ T cells in acquired aplastic anemia. Study context: An average of about 3.4 ug of DNA was obtained from sorted CD4+ and CD8+ cells. Whole-study results and caveats: Levels of CD8+ Simpson's diversity were not significantly distinct in patients versus controls.

V gave up 0 bases and J gave up 6 bases, with 10 bases separating them. From germline, CDR1 is SGHDT and CDR2 YYEEEE. The length of the CDR3 is 13 residues. V is TRBV5-6 and J is TRBJ2-7, with D unresolved. The TCR was taken from a human donor with severe aplastic anemia or a healthy control (not recorded which). Sequenced: sorted CD4+, CD8+, or CD8+CD57+ T cells (not recorded which) from PBMCs. The CDR3 loop reads CASSLVPASEQYF. The CDR3 DNA is TGTGCCAGCAGCTTGGTGCCAGCCTCCGAGCAGTACTTC.